This T cell receptor (beta chain) was recovered during a study of tumor-infiltrating lymphocytes in oesophageal squamous cell carcinoma. CDR3 length: 15 amino acids. TCRdb reprocessed the PCR reads via MiXCR and lists one record per CDR3 protein. The sample lists under 20,000 distinct CDR3 sequences; about two fifths were seen once. This clonotype was seen a handful of times. This TCR derives from a male donor with esophageal squamous cell carcinoma. What was sequenced was blood. The rearrangement uses TRBV12-3 or TRBV12-4 and TRBJ2-5, with TRBD1 matching 9 bases. The last part of the DNA fits TRBJ2-1 better; the J call may be wrong. CDR3 protein: CASSPTGGSRNEQFF. As DNA, the CDR3 is TGTGCCAGCAGCCCGACAGGGGGGTCACGCAATGAGCAGTTCTTC.